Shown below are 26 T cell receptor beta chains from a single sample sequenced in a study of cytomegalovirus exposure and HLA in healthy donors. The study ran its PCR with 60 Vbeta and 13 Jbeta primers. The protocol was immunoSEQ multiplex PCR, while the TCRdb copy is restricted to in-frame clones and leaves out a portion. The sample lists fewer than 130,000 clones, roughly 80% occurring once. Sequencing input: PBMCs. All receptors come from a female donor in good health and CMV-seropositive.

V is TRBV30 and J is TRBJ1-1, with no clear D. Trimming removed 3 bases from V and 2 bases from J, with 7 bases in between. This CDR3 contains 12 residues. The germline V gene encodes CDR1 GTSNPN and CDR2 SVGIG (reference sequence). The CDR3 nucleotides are TGTGCCTGGAGCAGAATTAACACTGAAGCTTTCTTT. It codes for CAWSRINTEAFF.

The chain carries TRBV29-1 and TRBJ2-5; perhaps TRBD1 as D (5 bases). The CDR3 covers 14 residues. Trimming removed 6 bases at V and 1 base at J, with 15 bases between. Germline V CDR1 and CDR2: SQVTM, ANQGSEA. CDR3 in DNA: TGCAGCGTGGCCCTGACAGAAGTCCAAGAGACCCAGTACTTC. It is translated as CSVALTEVQETQYF. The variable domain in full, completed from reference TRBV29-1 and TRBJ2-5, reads SAVISQKPSRDICQRGTSLTIQCQVDSQVTMMFWYRQQPGQSLTLIATANQGSEATYESGFVIDKFPISRPNLTFSTLTVSNMSPEDSSIYLCSVALTEVQETQYFGPGTRLLVL.

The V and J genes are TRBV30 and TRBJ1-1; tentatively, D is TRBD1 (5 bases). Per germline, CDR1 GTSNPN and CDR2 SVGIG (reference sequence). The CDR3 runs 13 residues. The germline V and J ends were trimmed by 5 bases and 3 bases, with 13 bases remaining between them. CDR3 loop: CAWLGGRDTEAFF. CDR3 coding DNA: TGTGCCTGGTTGGGGGGGAGGGACACTGAAGCTTTCTTT. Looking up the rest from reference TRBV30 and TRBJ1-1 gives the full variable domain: SQTIHQWPATLVQPVGSPLSLECTVEGTSNPNLYWYRQAAGRGLQLLFYSVGIGQISSEVPQNLSASRPQDRQFILSSKKLLLSDSGFYLCAWLGGRDTEAFFGQGTRLTVV.

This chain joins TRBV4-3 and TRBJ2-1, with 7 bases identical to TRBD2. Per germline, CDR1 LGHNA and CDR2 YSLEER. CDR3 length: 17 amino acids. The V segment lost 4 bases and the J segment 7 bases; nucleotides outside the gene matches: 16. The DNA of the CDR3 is TGCGCCAGCAGCCGCCCGCCCGGAGCTAGCGGTGCGAATGAGCAGTTCTTC. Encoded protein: CASSRPPGASGANEQFF.

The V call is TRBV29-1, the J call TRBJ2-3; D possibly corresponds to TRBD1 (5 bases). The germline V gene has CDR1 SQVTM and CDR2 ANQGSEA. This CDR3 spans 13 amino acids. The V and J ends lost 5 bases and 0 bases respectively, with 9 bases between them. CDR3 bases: TGCAGCGTTCTCAGGGCAAGCACAGATACGCAGTATTTT. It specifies CSVLRASTDTQYF.

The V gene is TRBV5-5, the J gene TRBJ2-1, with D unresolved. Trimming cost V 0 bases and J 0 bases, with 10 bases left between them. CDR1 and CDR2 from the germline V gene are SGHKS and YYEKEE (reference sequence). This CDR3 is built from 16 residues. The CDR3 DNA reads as TGTGCCAGCAGCTTGGACGCGGCGAGCTCCTACAATGAGCAGTTCTTC. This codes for CASSLDAASSYNEQFF.

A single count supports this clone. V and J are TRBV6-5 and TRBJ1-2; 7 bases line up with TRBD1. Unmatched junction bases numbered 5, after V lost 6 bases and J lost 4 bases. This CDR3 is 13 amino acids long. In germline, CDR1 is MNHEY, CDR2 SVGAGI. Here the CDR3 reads CASSLAGGYGYTF. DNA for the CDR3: TGTGCCAGCAGCCTAGCAGGGGGCTATGGCTACACCTTC.

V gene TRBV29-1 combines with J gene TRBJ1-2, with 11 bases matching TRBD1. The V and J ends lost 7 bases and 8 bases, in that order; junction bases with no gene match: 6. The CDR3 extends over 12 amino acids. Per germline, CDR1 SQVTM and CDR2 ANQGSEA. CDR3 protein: CSAMGQGVGYTF. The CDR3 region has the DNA TGCAGCGCGATGGGACAGGGGGTCGGCTACACCTTC.

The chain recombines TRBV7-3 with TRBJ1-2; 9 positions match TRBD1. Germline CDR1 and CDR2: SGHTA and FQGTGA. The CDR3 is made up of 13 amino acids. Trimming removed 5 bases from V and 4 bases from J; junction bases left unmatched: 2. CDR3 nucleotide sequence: TGTGCCAGCAGCACGACAGGGGGCTATGGCTACACCTTC. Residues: CASSTTGGYGYTF.

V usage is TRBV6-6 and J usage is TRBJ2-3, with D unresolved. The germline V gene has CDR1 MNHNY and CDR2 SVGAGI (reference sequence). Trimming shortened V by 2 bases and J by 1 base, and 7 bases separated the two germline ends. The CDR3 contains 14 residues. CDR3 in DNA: TGTGCCAGCAGTTACCCCTCTCGCACAGATACGCAGTATTTT. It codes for CASSYPSRTDTQYF.

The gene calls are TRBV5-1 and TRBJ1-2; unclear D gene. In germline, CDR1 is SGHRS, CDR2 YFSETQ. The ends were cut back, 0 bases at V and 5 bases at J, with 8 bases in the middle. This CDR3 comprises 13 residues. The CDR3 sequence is CASSLDAVYGYTF. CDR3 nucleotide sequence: TGCGCCAGCAGCTTGGACGCAGTATATGGCTACACCTTC.

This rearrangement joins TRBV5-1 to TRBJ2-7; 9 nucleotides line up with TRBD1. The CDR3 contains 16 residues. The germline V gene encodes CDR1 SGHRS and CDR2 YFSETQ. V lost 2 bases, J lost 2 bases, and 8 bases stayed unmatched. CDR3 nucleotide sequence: TGCGCCAGCAGCTTCAGCCCGCGGACAGGGGCCTACGAGCAGTACTTC. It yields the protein CASSFSPRTGAYEQYF.

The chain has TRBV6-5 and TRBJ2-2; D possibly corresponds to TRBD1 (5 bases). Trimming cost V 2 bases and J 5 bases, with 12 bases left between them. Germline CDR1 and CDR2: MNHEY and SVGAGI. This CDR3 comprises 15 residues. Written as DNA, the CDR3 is TGTGCCAGCAGTTACCGCAGGGCTCAGACCGGGGAGCTGTTTTTT. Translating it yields CASSYRRAQTGELFF.

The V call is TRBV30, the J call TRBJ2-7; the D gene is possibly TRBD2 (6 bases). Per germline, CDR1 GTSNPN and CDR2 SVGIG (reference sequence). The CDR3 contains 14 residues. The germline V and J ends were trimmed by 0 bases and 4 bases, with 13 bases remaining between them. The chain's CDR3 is CAWSVPGDGYEQYF. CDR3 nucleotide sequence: TGTGCCTGGAGTGTTCCGGGGGACGGGTACGAGCAGTACTTC.

The CDR3 DNA follows: TGCAGCGTTGAGGGACAGAAAAATGAGCAGTTCTTC. Protein sequence: CSVEGQKNEQFF. J is TRBJ2-1 and V is TRBV29-1; 7 bases line up with TRBD1. The CDR3 spans 12 residues. CDR1 and CDR2 from the germline V gene are SQVTM and ANQGSEA. The V and J ends lost 3 bases and 7 bases, in that order; junction bases with no gene match: 3.

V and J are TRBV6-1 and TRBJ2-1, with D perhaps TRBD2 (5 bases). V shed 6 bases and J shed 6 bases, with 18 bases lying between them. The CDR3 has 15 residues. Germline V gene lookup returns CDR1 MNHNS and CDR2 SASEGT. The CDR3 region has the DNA TGTGCCAGCAGAGCCGGGATGATCGGCCTCAATGAGCAGTTCTTC. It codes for CASRAGMIGLNEQFF.

The CDR3 DNA reads as TGCGCCAGCAGCGAAACTAGCGGGAGCCGCACAGATACGCAGTATTTT. The encoded protein is CASSETSGSRTDTQYF. This sequence joins TRBV10-2 and TRBJ2-3; 11 positions agree with TRBD2. The V and J ends lost 6 bases and 1 base, in that order; junction bases with no gene match: 6. Germline-derived CDR1 and CDR2 are WSHSY and SAAADI. The CDR3 has 16 amino acids.

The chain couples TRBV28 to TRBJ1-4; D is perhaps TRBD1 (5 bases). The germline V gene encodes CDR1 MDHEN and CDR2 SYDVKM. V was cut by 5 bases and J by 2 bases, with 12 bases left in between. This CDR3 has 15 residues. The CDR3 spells CASSGLGATNEKLFF. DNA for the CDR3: TGTGCCAGCAGTGGGTTAGGGGCTACTAATGAAAAACTGTTTTTT.

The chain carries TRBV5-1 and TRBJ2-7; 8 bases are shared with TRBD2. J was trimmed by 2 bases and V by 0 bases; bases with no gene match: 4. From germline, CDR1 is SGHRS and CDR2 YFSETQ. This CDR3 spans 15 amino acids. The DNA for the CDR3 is TGCGCCAGCAGCTTGGCGTCTAGCGGGCCCTACGAGCAGTACTTC. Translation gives CASSLASSGPYEQYF.

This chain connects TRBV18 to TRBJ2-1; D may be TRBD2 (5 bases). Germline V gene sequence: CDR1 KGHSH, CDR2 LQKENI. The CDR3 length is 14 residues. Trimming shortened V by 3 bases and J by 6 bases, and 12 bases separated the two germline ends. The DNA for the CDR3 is TGTGCCAGCTCACCTCGGGGTGTCAGCAATGAGCAGTTCTTC. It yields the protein CASSPRGVSNEQFF.

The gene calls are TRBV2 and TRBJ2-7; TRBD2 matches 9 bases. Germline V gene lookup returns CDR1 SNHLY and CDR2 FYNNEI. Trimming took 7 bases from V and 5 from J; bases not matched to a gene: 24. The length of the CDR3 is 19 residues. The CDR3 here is CASTLRSSGRPQSFDEQYF. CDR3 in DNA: TGTGCCAGCACTTTGAGAAGTAGCGGGAGACCCCAATCGTTTGACGAGCAGTACTTC.

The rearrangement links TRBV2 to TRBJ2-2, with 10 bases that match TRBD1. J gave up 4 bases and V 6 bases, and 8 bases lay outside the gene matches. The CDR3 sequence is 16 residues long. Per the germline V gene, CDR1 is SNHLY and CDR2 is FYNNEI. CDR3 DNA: TGTGCCAGCAGGGAGACAGGGGGCTCTGGCACCGGGGAGCTGTTTTTT. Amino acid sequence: CASRETGGSGTGELFF.

The CDR3 is CASSFSGQGEAFF. The CDR3 region has the DNA TGTGCCAGCAGCTTTTCGGGACAAGGTGAAGCTTTCTTT. V and J are TRBV7-3 and TRBJ1-1; a possible D gene is TRBD1 (6 bases). Germline V gene sequence: CDR1 SGHTA, CDR2 FQGTGA. V dropped 3 bases and J dropped 7 bases, with 12 bases sitting between them. This CDR3 spans 13 amino acids.

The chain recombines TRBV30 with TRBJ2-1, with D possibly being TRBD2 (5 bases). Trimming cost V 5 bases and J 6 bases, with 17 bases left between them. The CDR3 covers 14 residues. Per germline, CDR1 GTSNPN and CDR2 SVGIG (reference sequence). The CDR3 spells CAWSRVRGGNEQFF. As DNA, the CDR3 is TGTGCCTGGTCAAGAGTCCGGGGTGGCAATGAGCAGTTCTTC.

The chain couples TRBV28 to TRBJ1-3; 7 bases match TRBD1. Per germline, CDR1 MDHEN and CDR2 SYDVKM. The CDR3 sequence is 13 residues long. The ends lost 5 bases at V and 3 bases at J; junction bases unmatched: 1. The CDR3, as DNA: TGTGCCAGCAGTACAGGGGTTGGAAACACCATATATTTT. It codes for CASSTGVGNTIYF.

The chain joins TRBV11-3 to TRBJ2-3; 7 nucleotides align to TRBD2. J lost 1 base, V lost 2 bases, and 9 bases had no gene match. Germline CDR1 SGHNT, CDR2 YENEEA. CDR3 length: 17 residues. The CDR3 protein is CASSLSGGDFGTDTQYF. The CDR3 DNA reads TGTGCCAGCAGCTTAAGTGGGGGGGATTTTGGCACAGATACGCAGTATTTT.